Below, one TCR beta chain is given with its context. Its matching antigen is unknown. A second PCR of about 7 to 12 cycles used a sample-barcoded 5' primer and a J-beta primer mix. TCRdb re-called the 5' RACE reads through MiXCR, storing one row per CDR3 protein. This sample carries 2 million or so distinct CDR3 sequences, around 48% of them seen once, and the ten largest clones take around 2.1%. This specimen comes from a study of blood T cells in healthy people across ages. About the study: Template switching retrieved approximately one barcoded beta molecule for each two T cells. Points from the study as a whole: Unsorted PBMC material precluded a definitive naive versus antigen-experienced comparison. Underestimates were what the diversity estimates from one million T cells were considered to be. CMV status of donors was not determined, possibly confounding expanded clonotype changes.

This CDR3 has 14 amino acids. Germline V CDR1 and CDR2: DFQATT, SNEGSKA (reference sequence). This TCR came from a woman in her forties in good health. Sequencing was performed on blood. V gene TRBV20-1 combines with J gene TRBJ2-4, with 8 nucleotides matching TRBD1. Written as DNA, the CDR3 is TGCAATGTAAGAGGGACAGGAGACAAAAACATTCAGTACTTC. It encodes CNVRGTGDKNIQYF.